The clone carrying this T cell receptor beta chain was seen a single time. Antigen: not known. These data originate in a study of cytomegalovirus exposure and HLA in healthy donors. Study details: In an earlier analysis, 95 million to 130 million unique TCR beta sequences were found from approximately 190 million T cells. Study-wide results and caveats: It was in a later analysis that TCR association rates were seen to vary by HLA locus, highest for DRB1 and lowest for HLA-C. When the data were analyzed later, several of the most significant clusters appeared to be linked to common viral pathogens.

PCR employed 60 Vbeta and 13 Jbeta primers. Repertoires were generated with immunoSEQ multiplex PCR, while TCRdb's copy carries only in-frame clones and drops some. The sample records about 100,000 clones, 76% being singletons. V gave up 0 bases and J gave up 2 bases; unmatched junction bases: 7. The CDR3 covers 16 residues. CDR1 and CDR2 from the germline V gene are SGHRS and YFSETQ. V and J are TRBV5-1 and TRBJ1-1, with 7 bases aligning to TRBD1. The clonotype originates from an older woman in good health and CMV-seropositive. Source material: PBMCs. CDR3 bases: TGCGCCAGCAGCTTGGGACAGGGACAAATCAACACTGAAGCTTTCTTT. Translated: CASSLGQGQINTEAFF.